These 17 T cell receptor beta chains were all obtained from the same sample, sequenced in a study of shared clonotypes between healthy human individuals. Method: immunoSEQ multiplex PCR; TCRdb's copy keeps in-frame clones and lacks some. The table lists a few million clones, approximately 95% of them singletons, with under 0.45% in the top ten. Material: naive CD4+ T cells from PBMCs. Subset specified: CD45RA+ positively selected. Source of these receptors: a man between 18 and 35 years old in good health. Some clones in this sample may be carry-over from other donors' samples.

The V call is TRBV28, the J call TRBJ1-2; possible D gene TRBD1, 6 bases. V was shortened by 1 base and J by 6 bases, with 12 bases between the two germline ends. The CDR3 length is 14 residues. CDR1 is MDHEN, CDR2 SYDVKM, per germline. Here the CDR3 reads CASSLSGAPDGYTF. As DNA, the CDR3 is TGTGCCAGCAGTTTATCAGGGGCCCCTGATGGCTACACCTTC.

Note on this clone: Other DNA sequences of this sample code for an identical CDR3. This chain connects TRBV2 to TRBJ2-1; D remains ambiguous. V was clipped by 9 bases and J by 4 bases, with 7 bases between them. CDR1 and CDR2 (germline): SNHLY, FYNNEI. The CDR3 covers 11 residues. The CDR3 DNA reads as TGTGCCAGTCGGCCGTACAATGAGCAGTTCTTC. Translated, it gives CASRPYNEQFF.

This clone appeared once. The chain carries TRBV27 and TRBJ2-5, with 7 bases identical to TRBD1. The CDR3 contains 14 residues. V was pared by 3 bases and J by 2 bases, with 3 bases of the junction left unmatched. CDR1 MNHEY and CDR2 SMNVEV come from the germline V gene (reference sequence). CDR3 nucleotides: TGTGCCAGCAGTTTCTGGGACAGACAAGAGACCCAGTACTTC. Residues: CASSFWDRQETQYF.

This chain links TRBV2 with TRBJ1-2; 9 nucleotides align to TRBD1. V trimming: 6 bases; J trimming: 3 bases; junction bases outside the gene matches: 5. CDR3 length: 14 residues. Germline CDR1 reads SNHLY; CDR2 reads FYNNEI. CDR3 DNA: TGTGCCAGCAGGCAAGACAGGGGGGACTATGGCTACACCTTC. This translates into CASRQDRGDYGYTF.

V is TRBV2 and J is TRBJ2-5; D is unresolved. This CDR3 spans 13 amino acids. Trimming shortened V by 6 bases and J by 3 bases, and 11 bases separated the two germline ends. CDR1 SNHLY and CDR2 FYNNEI come from the germline V gene. The CDR3 nucleotides read TGTGCCAGCAGCCCAAGGTTGGAAGAGACCCAGTACTTC. It is translated as CASSPRLEETQYF.

This chain connects TRBV11-3 to TRBJ2-1; TRBD2 aligns across 8 bases. Trimming removed 4 bases from V and 8 bases from J; junction bases left unmatched: 1. Per the germline V gene, CDR1 is SGHNT and CDR2 is YENEEA. This CDR3 spans 12 amino acids. Written as DNA, the CDR3 is TGTGCCAGCAGCTCCGGGGGGGATGAGCAGTTCTTC. Translated, it gives CASSSGGDEQFF.

V and J are TRBV5-4 and TRBJ2-7; 7 nucleotides match TRBD2. The CDR3 spans 15 residues. Germline V gives CDR1 SGHNT, CDR2 YYREEE (reference sequence). Trimming removed 3 bases from V and 0 bases from J; junction bases left unmatched: 6. The CDR3 region is CASSSGGRSSYEQYF. Written as DNA, the CDR3 is TGTGCCAGCAGCTCCGGCGGGAGAAGCTCCTACGAGCAGTACTTC.

The V and J genes are TRBV10-3 and TRBJ2-3, with 12 bases fitting TRBD1. The CDR3 is made up of 15 amino acids. Germline V gives CDR1 ENHRY, CDR2 SYGVKD. The J segment lost 5 bases and the V segment lost 6 bases, leaving 6 bases of the junction unmatched. Here the CDR3 DNA reads TGTGCCATCAGCGGGACAGGGGGCGCGGGAGATACGCAGTATTTT. Amino acids: CAISGTGGAGDTQYF.

This clone was recorded once. The same CDR3 also results from other DNA sequences found in this sample. The V and J genes are TRBV5-4 and TRBJ2-5, with 11 bases aligning to TRBD2. This CDR3 comprises 15 residues. The V and J ends lost 4 bases and 2 bases, in that order; junction bases with no gene match: 4. Germline V CDR1 and CDR2: SGHNT, YYREEE (reference sequence). CDR3 sequence (DNA): TGTGCCAGCAGCCCGGGACTAGCGGAACAAGAGACCCAGTACTTC. Its protein is CASSPGLAEQETQYF.

The rearrangement links TRBV15 to TRBJ2-1; TRBD2 matches at 10 bases. The CDR3 extends over 16 amino acids. Germline V gene lookup returns CDR1 LNHNV and CDR2 YYDKDF (reference sequence). V dropped 0 bases and J dropped 5; count of bases not matched to a gene: 4. Here the CDR3 DNA reads TGTGCCACCAGCAGAGATATCCTAGCGGGGGACAATGAGCAGTTCTTC. Protein: CATSRDILAGDNEQFF.

The V call is TRBV11-2, the J call TRBJ2-5; D ambiguous. The germline gives CDR1 SGHAT, CDR2 FQNNGV. Trimming removed 4 bases at V and 4 bases at J, with 13 bases between. This CDR3 comprises 14 residues. The CDR3 DNA reads TGTGCCAGCAGCTCCTTTCTAGTAACAGAGACCCAGTACTTC. It translates to CASSSFLVTETQYF.

The rearrangement links TRBV10-1 to TRBJ2-7, with D tentatively TRBD2 (6 bases). CDR3 length equals 14 residues. Germline values: CDR1 WNHNN, CDR2 SYGVQD (reference sequence). The ends were cut back, 6 bases at V and 3 bases at J, with 15 bases in the middle. The CDR3 is CASSPRGSHYEQYF. CDR3 sequence (DNA): TGCGCCAGCAGCCCCCGGGGGTCGCACTACGAGCAGTACTTC.

This clone was detected once. The same CDR3 is also encoded by other DNA sequences in this sample. The rearrangement links TRBV28 to TRBJ1-3; D unresolved. Germline-derived CDR1 and CDR2 are MDHEN and SYDVKM. The V gene lost 4 bases and the J gene lost 3 bases, with 4 bases spanning the gap. The CDR3 loop spans 12 amino acids. CDR3 amino acids: CASSSGGNTIYF. In nucleotides, the CDR3 is TGTGCCAGCAGTTCAGGTGGAAACACCATATATTTT.

In its sample, this clone was seen a few times. The rearrangement uses TRBV7-2 and TRBJ1-2; TRBD1 matches at 10 bases. V gave up 1 base and J gave up 7 bases; unmatched junction bases: 0. The CDR3 totals 13 residues. Germline V gene sequence: CDR1 SGHTA, CDR2 FQGNSA. The CDR3 reads CASSLGQGAGYTF. For the CDR3, the DNA is TGTGCCAGCAGCTTAGGACAGGGGGCTGGCTACACCTTC. The entire variable domain, with the rest obtained from reference TRBV7-2 and TRBJ1-2, is as follows: GAGVSQSPSNKVTEKGKDVELRCDPISGHTALYWYRQSLGQGLEFLIYFQGNSAPDKSGLPSDRFSAERTGGSVSTLTIQRTQQEDSAVYLCASSLGQGAGYTFGSGTRLTVV.

V is TRBV19 and J is TRBJ2-1; 12 bases are a match to TRBD2. The CDR3 runs to 16 residues. CDR1 is LNHDA, CDR2 SQIVND, per germline (reference sequence). Losses at the gene ends were 10 bases for V and 9 bases for J; bases not matched to a gene: 16. The CDR3 loop is CATHSLAGGPRSEQFF. The CDR3, as DNA: TGTGCCACCCACTCGCTAGCGGGAGGGCCCCGGAGTGAGCAGTTCTTC.

The gene calls are TRBV25-1 and TRBJ2-2, with D perhaps given as TRBD1 or TRBD2 (6 bases each). The V end lost 7 bases, the J end lost 0 bases, and 15 bases lay between the germline ends. Germline-derived CDR1 and CDR2 are MGHDK and SYGVNS. This CDR3 is 16 amino acids long. CDR3 in DNA: TGTGCCAGCAATGGAGGGGGATCCGCGAACACCGGGGAGCTGTTTTTT. This sequence encodes CASNGGGSANTGELFF.

The chain uses TRBV5-4 and TRBJ1-1; D ambiguous. Germline V gene sequence: CDR1 SGHNT, CDR2 YYREEE (reference sequence). V was cut by 0 bases and J by 0 bases, with 9 bases left in between. The CDR3 spans 15 residues. The CDR3 loop is CASSLGANMNTEAFF. The CDR3 DNA reads TGTGCCAGCAGCTTGGGTGCAAACATGAACACTGAAGCTTTCTTT.